The 30 T cell receptor beta chains reported below all come from one sample, sequenced in a study of cytomegalovirus exposure and HLA in healthy donors. Primers: 60 Vbeta forward and 13 Jbeta reverse. Generated by immunoSEQ multiplex PCR, the TCRdb table keeps only in-frame clones and is missing some. The repertoire holds roughly 150,000 clones, with 82% as singletons. The sample taken for sequencing was PBMCs. These receptor sequences come from a male donor in good health and CMV-seronegative.

This clone turned up a few times. The rearrangement joins TRBV12-5 to TRBJ2-5; unclear D gene. Germline V gene lookup returns CDR1 LGHNT and CDR2 FRNRAP. The ends were cut back, 2 bases at V and 4 bases at J, with 11 bases in the middle. The CDR3 extends over 14 amino acids. The CDR3 is CASGLFRSGETQYF. The CDR3 DNA sequence: TGTGCTAGTGGTTTGTTCCGGTCGGGAGAGACCCAGTACTTC.

The CDR3 region has the DNA TGTGCCAGCAGCTTAGCGCGGGGGAACACTGAAGCTTTCTTT. Translation gives CASSLARGNTEAFF. The chain links TRBV7-6 to TRBJ1-1; no reliable D call. The CDR3 has 14 residues. With 0 bases removed from V and 1 base from J, the gap between germline ends came to 6 bases. The germline gives CDR1 SGHVS, CDR2 FNYEAQ.

About this clone: A read error may produce the germline difference seen at one junction end. The genes are TRBV7-7 and TRBJ2-5, with D perhaps matching TRBD2 (5 bases). The germline gives CDR1 SSHAT, CDR2 FNYEAQ (reference sequence). The CDR3 extends over 16 amino acids. This CDR3 is CASSPQHQAREETQYF. In nucleotides, the CDR3 is TGTGCTAGCAGCCCGCAGCACCAGGCGAGGGAAGAGACCCAGTACTTC.

This chain joins TRBV7-9 and TRBJ1-2; TRBD1 aligns across 7 bases. V shed 4 bases, J shed 4 bases, and the junction held 12 bases outside the gene matches. The length of the CDR3 is 16 residues. Germline V gene data show CDR1 as SEHNR and CDR2 as FQNEAQ (reference sequence). CDR3 nucleotide sequence: TGTGCCAGCAGCTCCCCCACCCGTGGGGACAGCTATGGCTACACCTTC. Amino acids: CASSSPTRGDSYGYTF.

The V call is TRBV19, the J call TRBJ2-7; 10 nucleotides match TRBD2. The length of the CDR3 is 14 residues. The J segment lost 3 bases and the V segment lost 3 bases, leaving 2 bases of the junction unmatched. Looked up from germline, CDR1 is LNHDA and CDR2 is SQIVND (reference sequence). The CDR3 loop is CASSMASGSYEQYF. CDR3 nucleotide sequence: TGTGCCAGTAGTATGGCTAGCGGGAGCTACGAGCAGTACTTC.

The chain has TRBV19 and TRBJ1-6; 10 nucleotides align to TRBD1. CDR1 LNHDA and CDR2 SQIVND come from the germline V gene (reference sequence). The CDR3 length is 14 residues. The J segment lost 8 bases and the V segment lost 8 bases, leaving 6 bases of the junction unmatched. In DNA form, the CDR3 reads TGTGCCAGTGGATGGACAGGGGGTGATTCACCCCTCCACTTT. This translates into CASGWTGGDSPLHF. Supplemented by reference TRBV19 and TRBJ1-6, the full variable domain reads DGGITQSPKYLFRKEGQNVTLSCEQNLNHDAMYWYRQDPGQGLRLIYYSQIVNDFQKGDIAEGYSVSREKKESFPLTVTSAQKNPTAFYLCASGWTGGDSPLHFGNGTRLTVT.

The chain carries TRBV27 and TRBJ1-4, with 10 positions matching TRBD1. Germline CDR1 reads MNHEY; CDR2 reads SMNVEV (reference sequence). The CDR3 runs 17 residues. J gave up 7 bases and V 2 bases, and 10 bases lay outside the gene matches. The CDR3: CASSLSPGQGLREKLFF. The CDR3 DNA reads as TGTGCCAGCAGTTTAAGTCCGGGACAGGGGCTTCGTGAAAAACTGTTTTTT.

The CDR3 here is CASSLWGQGNQPQHF. The CDR3 DNA sequence: TGTGCCAGCAGCTTGTGGGGACAGGGCAATCAGCCCCAGCATTTT. The chain joins TRBV7-9 to TRBJ1-5; the match to TRBD1 covers 8 bases. V dropped 3 bases and J dropped 2; count of bases not matched to a gene: 3. CDR3 length: 15 residues. Germline loops: CDR1 SEHNR, CDR2 FQNEAQ (reference sequence).

The CDR3 nucleotides read TGCGCCAGCAGCTCGGTAGAACCTTATCATGAGCAGTTCTTC. As protein: CASSSVEPYHEQFF. The V and J genes are TRBV5-1 and TRBJ2-1; D call uncertain. Trimming took off 3 bases at V and 8 bases at J, with 15 bases between the two ends. CDR1 and CDR2 from the germline V gene are SGHRS and YFSETQ. The length of the CDR3 is 14 residues.

This chain uses TRBV6-6 with TRBJ1-4, with no clear D. Germline assignment: CDR1 MNHNY and CDR2 SVGAGI (reference sequence). V lost 0 bases and J 2 bases, leaving 4 bases between the germline ends. This CDR3 has 14 amino acids. In nucleotides, the CDR3 is TGTGCCAGCAGTTACTCGCAGACTAATGAAAAACTGTTTTTT. Encoded protein: CASSYSQTNEKLFF.

The chain uses TRBV9 and TRBJ2-3; 8 bases fit TRBD2. V lost 4 bases to trimming and J lost 0 bases; unmatched junction nucleotides: 4. CDR3 length: 15 amino acids. From germline, CDR1 is SGDLS and CDR2 YYNGEE. In nucleotides, the CDR3 is TGTGCCAGCAGCCCGAGCGGGGGTAGCACAGATACGCAGTATTTT. Translating gives CASSPSGGSTDTQYF.

This clone has just one count. V usage is TRBV5-1 and J usage is TRBJ1-2, with 8 bases identical to TRBD1. V lost 4 bases, J lost 0 bases, and 8 bases stayed unmatched. This CDR3 has 16 amino acids. CDR1 and CDR2 from the germline V gene are SGHRS and YFSETQ. CDR3 coding DNA: TGCGCCAGCAGCACGGGACAGGCCTATTCTAACTATGGCTACACCTTC. As protein: CASSTGQAYSNYGYTF.

This clone was detected once. A junction end diverges from the germline sequence, so it may reflect a read error. The CDR3 DNA sequence: TGTTCCAGCAGTTTCAGGGGTCAACACTACGAGCAGTACTTC. It is translated as CSSSFRGQHYEQYF. V is TRBV7-9 and J is TRBJ2-7, with D perhaps TRBD1 (6 bases). Germline assignment: CDR1 SEHNR and CDR2 FQNEAQ (reference sequence). CDR3 size: 14 residues.

The CDR3 DNA reads as TGCGCCAGCTCAGTCAGGGTGAACACTGAAGCTTTCTTT. It yields the protein CASSVRVNTEAFF. The rearrangement uses TRBV5-1 and TRBJ1-1; D is perhaps TRBD1 (5 bases). Per germline, CDR1 SGHRS and CDR2 YFSETQ. The CDR3 runs 13 residues. Trimming removed 7 bases at V and 0 bases at J, with 10 bases between.

The rearrangement links TRBV5-8 to TRBJ2-4; maybe TRBD2 (6 bases). The length of the CDR3 is 16 residues. Germline V gene data show CDR1 as SGHTS and CDR2 as YDEGEE. V was clipped by 5 bases and J by 1 base, with 16 bases between them. CDR3 nucleotide sequence: TGTGCCAGCAGACCGGGGGAAATCCGGGCCAAAAACATTCAGTACTTC. Translated: CASRPGEIRAKNIQYF.

This rearrangement joins TRBV5-4 to TRBJ2-3; possibly TRBD2 for D (5 bases). Germline CDR1 is SGHNT and CDR2 is YYREEE (reference sequence). Trimming pared 5 bases from V and 0 bases from J, leaving 7 bases between. This CDR3 contains 13 residues. In nucleotides, the CDR3 is TGTGCCAGCAGGGAGGACAGCACAGATACGCAGTATTTT. It codes for CASREDSTDTQYF.

This chain joins TRBV6-1 and TRBJ1-2, with D possibly TRBD1 on 5 matching bases. This CDR3 contains 14 residues. CDR1 and CDR2 from the germline V gene are MNHNS and SASEGT. The V and J ends lost 1 base and 4 bases respectively, with 10 bases between them. The CDR3: CASSEGHRTYGYTF. DNA for the CDR3: TGTGCCAGCAGTGAAGGCCACAGGACCTATGGCTACACCTTC.

The V gene is TRBV7-9, the J gene TRBJ2-1; 10 bases agree with TRBD2. This CDR3 is 15 amino acids long. J gave up 7 bases and V 3 bases, and 6 bases lay outside the gene matches. Germline V gene data show CDR1 as SEHNR and CDR2 as FQNEAQ (reference sequence). The CDR3 DNA follows: TGTGCCAGCAGCTTCCCAAGCGGGGGGGCTAATGAGCAGTTCTTC. This encodes CASSFPSGGANEQFF.

This sequence joins TRBV19 and TRBJ1-1, with a possible D match to TRBD1 (6 bases). This CDR3 region has 18 residues. Trimming pared 2 bases from V and 0 bases from J, leaving 19 bases between. Per the germline V gene, CDR1 is LNHDA and CDR2 is SQIVND (reference sequence). The CDR3 sequence: CASSITGKGFGMNTEAFF. The CDR3 DNA follows: TGTGCCAGTAGTATAACAGGGAAGGGCTTTGGCATGAACACTGAAGCTTTCTTT.

The chain carries TRBV5-1 and TRBJ1-2, with TRBD1 matching 9 bases. The V gene end was trimmed by 3 bases and the J gene end by 2 bases; junction bases not matched to a gene: 5. Per germline, CDR1 SGHRS and CDR2 YFSETQ. CDR3 length equals 15 residues. Written as DNA, the CDR3 is TGCGCCAGCAGCTCCTCACAGGGGGCCAACTATGGCTACACCTTC. Translation gives CASSSSQGANYGYTF. Using reference TRBV5-1 and TRBJ1-2 for the parts outside the CDR3, the full variable domain is KAGVTQTPRYLIKTRGQQVTLSCSPISGHRSVSWYQQTPGQGLQFLFEYFSETQRNKGNFPGRFSGRQFSNSRSEMNVSTLELGDSALYLCASSSSQGANYGYTFGSGTRLTVV.

J is TRBJ1-1 and V is TRBV7-8; D remains ambiguous. Trimming stripped 6 bases from V and 3 bases from J, with 17 bases between. Looked up from germline, CDR1 is SGHVS and CDR2 is FQNEAQ. CDR3 length: 15 amino acids. The CDR3 DNA reads TGTGCCAGCAGTTACGCGATGGCGGATCACACTGAAGCTTTCTTT. It translates to CASSYAMADHTEAFF.

This sequence joins TRBV28 and TRBJ2-2; D remains ambiguous. Per germline, CDR1 MDHEN and CDR2 SYDVKM. The CDR3 is made up of 12 amino acids. The germline V and J ends were trimmed by 6 bases and 7 bases, with 9 bases remaining between them. The CDR3, as DNA: TGTGCCAGCAGGTACACGGGCGGGGAGCTGTTTTTT. As protein: CASRYTGGELFF.

In DNA, the CDR3 is TGTGCCAGCTCACCACCGAACATGGGCGCGCATATGAGTAACACTGAAGCTTTCTTT. Translating gives CASSPPNMGAHMSNTEAFF. The V call is TRBV18, the J call TRBJ1-1; no definite D call. There are 19 residues in the CDR3. Trimming took 0 bases from V and 2 from J, leaving 22 bases between them. Germline V gives CDR1 KGHSH, CDR2 LQKENI.

V usage is TRBV4-2 and J usage is TRBJ2-7; D possibly corresponds to TRBD1 (6 bases). Per germline, CDR1 LGHNA and CDR2 YNFKEQ. This CDR3 is built from 15 residues. Trimming shortened V by 0 bases and J by 0 bases, and 9 bases separated the two germline ends. CDR3 sequence: CASSQEGGVSYEQYF. The CDR3, as DNA: TGTGCCAGCAGCCAAGAAGGGGGAGTCTCCTACGAGCAGTACTTC.

The rearrangement uses TRBV30 and TRBJ1-4; D perhaps matches TRBD1 (6 bases). Germline CDR1 reads GTSNPN; CDR2 reads SVGIG (reference sequence). The CDR3 runs to 13 residues. Trimming shortened V by 6 bases and J by 7 bases, and 15 bases separated the two germline ends. The CDR3 protein is CACNQGRGEKLFF. CDR3 coding DNA: TGTGCCTGTAACCAGGGGAGGGGTGAAAAACTGTTTTTT.

CDR3 sequence: CASSFIPRSYEQYF. CDR3 in DNA: TGCGCCAGCAGCTTCATCCCCCGGTCCTACGAGCAGTACTTC. J is TRBJ2-7 and V is TRBV5-1, with no clear D. The length of the CDR3 is 14 residues. V lost 2 bases to trimming and J lost 1 base, with 10 bases between them. CDR1 is SGHRS, CDR2 YFSETQ, per germline.

The count of this clone is one. This rearrangement joins TRBV19 to TRBJ2-6, with 8 bases that match TRBD1. The V gene end was trimmed by 1 base and the J gene end by 4 bases; junction bases not matched to a gene: 9. Germline CDR1 LNHDA, CDR2 SQIVND (reference sequence). This CDR3 contains 18 residues. The CDR3 sequence: CASSIVPGGAAGANVLTF. The CDR3 coding sequence is TGTGCCAGTAGTATAGTGCCAGGGGGCGCAGCGGGGGCCAACGTCCTGACTTTC.

V is TRBV4-1 and J is TRBJ1-5, with D possibly TRBD1 on 6 matching bases. V lost 4 bases and J lost 4, with 17 bases in between. The V gene's germline CDR1 is MGHRA and CDR2 YSYEKL. This CDR3 is built from 16 residues. The CDR3: CASSRGGQTDNQPQHF. The CDR3 coding sequence is TGCGCCAGCAGCCGAGGAGGACAGACAGATAATCAGCCCCAGCATTTT.

The chain has TRBV5-1 and TRBJ1-1; D possibly corresponds to TRBD1 (5 bases). The CDR3 sequence is 16 residues long. Germline CDR1 reads SGHRS; CDR2 reads YFSETQ. The germline V and J ends were trimmed by 4 bases and 0 bases, with 16 bases remaining between them. CDR3 DNA: TGCGCCAGCAGCGGCGGGACTGGAGTCATGAACACTGAAGCTTTCTTT. Encoded protein: CASSGGTGVMNTEAFF.

This clone was seen more than once but under ten times. V is TRBV9 and J is TRBJ1-1; D unresolved. V lost 0 bases and J lost 6, with 6 bases in between. This CDR3 region has 12 residues. Germline V gene lookup returns CDR1 SGDLS and CDR2 YYNGEE. The CDR3 reads CASSVAEAEAFF. CDR3 DNA sequence: TGTGCCAGCAGCGTAGCAGAGGCTGAAGCTTTCTTT.